Shown below are 17 T cell receptor beta chains from a single sample sequenced in a study of OX40 agonist ivuxolimab in advanced cancers. Assay: immunoSEQ multiplex PCR; the TCRdb copy retains only in-frame clones and omits some. The table has around 79,000 clones, more than 85% seen once; the top ten hold about 2%. The sequenced sample was CD4+ or CD8+ T cells sorted from blood, obtained in a trial of the OX40 agonist ivuxolimab. Source of these receptors: an adult with an advanced solid tumor such as melanoma, head and neck, liver or kidney cancer.

The J gene is TRBJ2-3, the V gene TRBV6-1; perhaps TRBD2 as D (5 bases). V shed 0 bases and J shed 2 bases, with 9 bases lying between them. Germline lookup yields CDR1 MNHNS and CDR2 SASEGT. The CDR3 spans 15 residues. The CDR3 reads CASSEATGSTDTQYF. Written as DNA, the CDR3 is TGTGCCAGCAGTGAAGCAACGGGATCCACAGATACGCAGTATTTT.

This chain connects TRBV7-2 to TRBJ1-1; no reliable D call. Per germline, CDR1 SGHTA and CDR2 FQGNSA. The CDR3 contains 13 residues. V gave up 4 bases and J gave up 1 base, with 7 bases separating them. In nucleotides, the CDR3 is TGTGCCAGCAGCTCACACACGAACACTGAAGCTTTCTTT. This codes for CASSSHTNTEAFF.

This chain connects TRBV7-2 to TRBJ2-7; TRBD2 matches 7 bases. CDR3 size: 17 residues. Germline loops: CDR1 SGHTA, CDR2 FQGNSA. J was trimmed by 7 bases and V by 5 bases; bases with no gene match: 20. The DNA of the CDR3 is TGTGCCAGCAGCCCTATGGTCGGCGGGAGCCCCTTGGGGGAGCAGTACTTC. As protein: CASSPMVGGSPLGEQYF.

The DNA of the CDR3 is TGTGCCATCAGTAAATCGGAGACCCAGTACTTC. It codes for CAISKSETQYF. The chain recombines TRBV10-3 with TRBJ2-5; D is unclear. V shed 5 bases and J shed 5 bases, with 6 bases lying between them. Germline CDR1 reads ENHRY; CDR2 reads SYGVKD. CDR3 length: 11 amino acids.

The V and J genes are TRBV10-3 and TRBJ2-5; 7 bases fit TRBD2. J gave up 1 base and V 4 bases, and 0 bases lay outside the gene matches. In germline, CDR1 is ENHRY, CDR2 SYGVKD. CDR3 length equals 13 residues. Here the CDR3 reads CAISGLAQETQYF. The CDR3 bases are TGTGCCATCAGTGGACTAGCCCAAGAGACCCAGTACTTC.

The chain combines TRBV6-5 with TRBJ2-3; D is unclear. In germline, CDR1 is MNHEY, CDR2 SVGAGI. The CDR3 is 13 amino acids. With 4 bases removed from V and 4 bases from J, the gap between germline ends came to 9 bases. CDR3 nucleotide sequence: TGTGCCAGCAGTTCGGGTTTGCCAGATACGCAGTATTTT. Amino acids: CASSSGLPDTQYF.

The chain has TRBV30 and TRBJ1-1; 7 positions match TRBD1. Germline CDR1 and CDR2: GTSNPN and SVGIG (reference sequence). With V trimmed by 4 bases and J by 9 bases, 8 bases remained unmatched. This CDR3 is 12 amino acids long. CDR3 DNA: TGTGCCTGGATATGGGACAGAGGTAAAGCTTTCTTT. It translates to CAWIWDRGKAFF.

In this sample, this clone turned up once. The chain has TRBV27 and TRBJ2-1; D is uncertain. The germline V gene has CDR1 MNHEY and CDR2 SMNVEV (reference sequence). The CDR3 runs 14 residues. Trimming stripped 5 bases from V and 6 bases from J, with 14 bases between. CDR3 DNA sequence: TGTGCCAGCAGTCCGATTGCTAGTTCCAATGAGCAGTTCTTC. Protein product: CASSPIASSNEQFF.

The V call is TRBV7-9, the J call TRBJ1-1, with TRBD1 as a possible D gene (6 bases). The germline V gene encodes CDR1 SEHNR and CDR2 FQNEAQ (reference sequence). CDR3 length: 14 residues. Trimming stripped 1 base from V and 1 base from J, with 7 bases between. This CDR3 is CASSLGTANTEAFF. The DNA for the CDR3 is TGTGCCAGCAGCTTAGGGACAGCGAACACTGAAGCTTTCTTT. Full variable domain (outside the CDR3, taken from reference TRBV7-9 and TRBJ1-1): DTGVSQNPRHKITKRGQNVTFRCDPISEHNRLYWYRQTLGQGPEFLTYFQNEAQLEKSRLLSDRFSAERPKGSFSTLEIQRTEQGDSAMYLCASSLGTANTEAFFGQGTRLTVV.

With respect to this clone: The sample carries other DNA sequences with the same CDR3. The genes are TRBV20-1 and TRBJ2-3; D is undetermined. From germline, CDR1 is DFQATT and CDR2 SNEGSKA (reference sequence). This CDR3 is 10 amino acids long. V lost 3 bases, J lost 2 bases, and 0 bases lay in between. The CDR3 DNA sequence: TGCAGTGCTAGCACAGATACGCAGTATTTT. Protein sequence: CSASTDTQYF.

The V gene is TRBV28, the J gene TRBJ1-4; a possible D gene is TRBD1 (6 bases). Germline lookup yields CDR1 MDHEN and CDR2 SYDVKM. V was clipped by 6 bases and J by 3 bases, with 8 bases between them. There are 13 residues in the CDR3. The CDR3 loop is CASRGGANEKLFF. As DNA, the CDR3 is TGTGCCAGCAGAGGGGGGGCTAATGAAAAACTGTTTTTT.

This clone was detected once. The chain employs TRBV19 and TRBJ2-1; 8 nucleotides line up with TRBD1. The CDR3 loop spans 14 amino acids. From germline, CDR1 is LNHDA and CDR2 SQIVND (reference sequence). V shed 6 bases and J 9 bases; nucleotides not matched to a gene: 10. Here the CDR3 DNA reads TGTGCCAGTAGGTCGCGGACAGGGTTTGGTGAGCAGTTCTTC. It specifies CASRSRTGFGEQFF.

The chain employs TRBV11-2 and TRBJ2-4, with TRBD2 matching 8 bases. The CDR3 is made up of 14 amino acids. The germline V gene encodes CDR1 SGHAT and CDR2 FQNNGV. Unmatched junction bases numbered 4, after V lost 2 bases and J lost 7 bases. This CDR3 reads CASSLSGGRNIQYF. CDR3 DNA sequence: TGTGCCAGCAGCTTATCAGGCGGGAGGAACATTCAGTACTTC. Filled out from reference TRBV11-2 and TRBJ2-4, the complete variable domain reads EAGVAQSPRYKIIEKRQSVAFWCNPISGHATLYWYQQILGQGPKLLIQFQNNGVVDDSQLPKDRFSAERLKGVDSTLKIQPAKLEDSAVYLCASSLSGGRNIQYFGAGTRLSVL.

This chain links TRBV7-2 with TRBJ2-2; D is perhaps TRBD1 (5 bases). In germline, CDR1 is SGHTA, CDR2 FQGNSA. V was pared by 5 bases and J by 6 bases, with 13 bases between. The CDR3 consists of 14 residues. CDR3 coding DNA: TGTGCCAGCAGCATTCGGCCAGGGCCCGGGGAGCTGTTTTTT. Its translation is CASSIRPGPGELFF.

As to this clone: An end of the junction differs from the germline gene, which may be a read error. The chain has TRBV7-2 and TRBJ2-7, with D possibly TRBD2 on 6 matching bases. Germline-derived CDR1 and CDR2 are SGHTA and FQGNSA. This CDR3 spans 13 amino acids. The CDR3 DNA reads TGTGCCAGCAGCTTATACGCCGGGAGAAATTCGGACTTC. Its translation: CASSLYAGRNSDF.

The chain couples TRBV29-1 to TRBJ2-5; tentatively, D is TRBD1 or TRBD2 (5 bases each). V dropped 7 bases and J dropped 1 base, with 16 bases sitting between them. Germline CDR1 reads SQVTM; CDR2 reads ANQGSEA. CDR3 length equals 14 residues. CDR3 DNA: TGCAGCGGACGACAGCTTGGAGGCCAAGAGACCCAGTACTTC. Its protein is CSGRQLGGQETQYF.

The gene calls are TRBV5-5 and TRBJ2-4; unclear D gene. In germline, CDR1 is SGHKS, CDR2 YYEKEE (reference sequence). The V end lost 3 bases, the J end lost 3 bases, and 10 bases lay between the germline ends. The CDR3 has 14 amino acids. CDR3 bases: TGTGCCAGCAGCTCGCCCTTAGTCAAAAACATTCAGTACTTC. Amino acids: CASSSPLVKNIQYF.